One and the same sample provided the 23 T cell receptor beta chains below, sequenced in a study of PD-1 blockade in classical Hodgkin lymphoma. All patients experienced relapse after autologous stem cell transplantation, and brentuximab vedotin exposure was variable. The data were produced by immunoSEQ multiplex PCR, yet TCRdb's version contains in-frame clones alone and is incomplete. The sample comprises just over 60,000 clones, about 91% of which are singletons, and 12% rests with the top ten. Sequencing was performed on peripheral blood mononuclear cells (PBMCs), taken at baseline. Receptor source: a human donor with classical Hodgkin lymphoma.

The chain has TRBV25-1 and TRBJ1-1; D perhaps matches TRBD1 (5 bases). The CDR3 extends over 11 amino acids. Germline loops: CDR1 MGHDK, CDR2 SYGVNS. V was pared by 6 bases and J by 4 bases, with 6 bases between. Here the CDR3 reads CASRQGTEAFF. As DNA, the CDR3 is TGTGCCAGCAGGCAGGGCACTGAAGCTTTCTTT.

A single count supports this clone. J is TRBJ2-1 and V is TRBV5-1; TRBD2 aligns across 7 bases. V was clipped by 2 bases and J by 4 bases; unmatched bases: 12. The germline V gene has CDR1 SGHRS and CDR2 YFSETQ. The CDR3 totals 17 residues. The CDR3 region is CASSFLPPAGEYNEQFF. The CDR3, as DNA: TGCGCCAGCAGCTTCCTACCCCCGGCGGGGGAGTACAATGAGCAGTTCTTC. Complete variable domain (other parts from reference TRBV5-1 and TRBJ2-1): KAGVTQTPRYLIKTRGQQVTLSCSPISGHRSVSWYQQTPGQGLQFLFEYFSETQRNKGNFPGRFSGRQFSNSRSEMNVSTLELGDSALYLCASSFLPPAGEYNEQFFGPGTRLTVL.

This clone came up a few times. The chain is built from TRBV4-2 and TRBJ2-1; D is undetermined. The length of the CDR3 is 16 residues. V lost 3 bases and J lost 2, with 14 bases in between. The germline V gene has CDR1 LGHNA and CDR2 YNFKEQ. In nucleotides, the CDR3 is TGTGCCAGCAGCCAGTTTGAACCCGAGCCCTACAATGAGCAGTTCTTC. Translating it yields CASSQFEPEPYNEQFF.

The chain carries TRBV5-8 and TRBJ2-3, with 11 bases fitting TRBD1. Germline CDR1 and CDR2: SGHTS and YDEGEE. The CDR3 loop spans 14 amino acids. With 4 bases clipped from V and 4 bases from J, the junction kept 2 bases outside the gene matches. Here the CDR3 DNA reads TGTGCCAGCAGCCCGGGACAGGGGGCAGATACGCAGTATTTT. Amino acids: CASSPGQGADTQYF. Full variable domain (remainder filled in from reference TRBV5-8 and TRBJ2-3): EAGVTQSPTHLIKTRGQQATLRCSPISGHTSVYWYQQALGLGLQFLLWYDEGEERNRGNFPPRFSGRQFPNYSSELNVNALELEDSALYLCASSPGQGADTQYFGPGTRLTVL.

The chain combines TRBV19 with TRBJ2-7; perhaps TRBD1 as D (8 bases). The CDR3 is 13 residues long. V lost 4 bases and J 7 bases, leaving 14 bases between the germline ends. Germline assignment: CDR1 LNHDA and CDR2 SQIVND (reference sequence). CDR3 sequence: CASSTDRGGEQYF. The CDR3 nucleotides are TGTGCCAGTAGTACCGACAGGGGAGGGGAGCAGTACTTC.

The DNA for the CDR3 is TGTGCCAGCAGCCAAGTCGCTAGCTTTCATGAGTTCTTC. Protein product: CASSQVASFHEFF. This chain uses TRBV4-2 with TRBJ2-1; maybe TRBD2 (5 bases). CDR3 length equals 13 residues. V lost 1 base to trimming and J lost 14 bases, with 15 bases between them. In germline, CDR1 is LGHNA, CDR2 YNFKEQ.

CDR3 bases: TGTGCCAGCAGTGAATGGGGGGACAGGGGGCGCGAAAAACTGTTTTTT. This sequence encodes CASSEWGDRGREKLFF. The gene calls are TRBV25-1 and TRBJ1-4, with 12 nucleotides matching TRBD1. V lost 1 base to trimming and J lost 8 bases; unmatched junction nucleotides: 5. The CDR3 loop spans 16 amino acids. Germline CDR1 is MGHDK and CDR2 is SYGVNS.

The gene calls are TRBV6-5 and TRBJ1-1, with D possibly TRBD1 on 5 matching bases. Germline lookup yields CDR1 MNHEY and CDR2 SVGAGI. The CDR3 is 16 residues long. Deletions cut 1 base from V and 0 bases from J, with 12 bases between. The CDR3 nucleotides are TGTGCCAGCAGTTACTGGGGCGTGGGGATGAACACTGAAGCTTTCTTT. Translated: CASSYWGVGMNTEAFF.

The V gene is TRBV7-2, the J gene TRBJ2-7, with 9 bases identical to TRBD1. This CDR3 has 15 amino acids. Germline V CDR1 and CDR2: SGHTA, FQGNSA. V lost 4 bases and J lost 7; bases outside the gene matches: 11. CDR3 DNA: TGTGCCAGCAGCTCACCTGGGACAGGGCTATGGGAGCAGTACTTC. Its protein is CASSSPGTGLWEQYF.

The rearrangement links TRBV7-9 to TRBJ1-1; D is possibly TRBD1 (6 bases). CDR1 and CDR2 from the germline V gene are SEHNR and FQNEAQ (reference sequence). The CDR3 runs to 13 residues. V lost 3 bases to trimming and J lost 5 bases, with 10 bases between them. This CDR3 reads CASSFGGGTEAFF. DNA for the CDR3: TGTGCCAGCAGCTTTGGAGGGGGAACTGAAGCTTTCTTT. The complete variable domain, with remaining parts taken from reference TRBV7-9 and TRBJ1-1, reads DTGVSQNPRHKITKRGQNVTFRCDPISEHNRLYWYRQTLGQGPEFLTYFQNEAQLEKSRLLSDRFSAERPKGSFSTLEIQRTEQGDSAMYLCASSFGGGTEAFFGQGTRLTVV.

The chain carries TRBV7-3 and TRBJ1-5; 8 bases map to TRBD1. J was trimmed by 0 bases and V by 7 bases; bases with no gene match: 17. The CDR3 covers 19 residues. CDR1 is SGHTA and CDR2 is FQGTGA in the germline V gene. CDR3 sequence (DNA): TGTGCCAGCAACCTGACAGGGGCCAAAGAAGATTATAGCAATCAGCCCCAGCATTTT. Translated, it gives CASNLTGAKEDYSNQPQHF.

The V and J genes are TRBV7-2 and TRBJ2-3, with 7 positions matching TRBD2. V shed 3 bases and J 2 bases; nucleotides not matched to a gene: 17. CDR1 is SGHTA, CDR2 FQGNSA, per germline. The CDR3 sequence is 19 residues long. CDR3 region: CASSFGSGGAGVFTDTQYF. CDR3 coding DNA: TGTGCCAGCAGCTTCGGTAGCGGTGGTGCGGGGGTATTCACAGATACGCAGTATTTT. Drawing the rest from reference TRBV7-2 and TRBJ2-3, the complete variable domain is GAGVSQSPSNKVTEKGKDVELRCDPISGHTALYWYRQSLGQGLEFLIYFQGNSAPDKSGLPSDRFSAERTGGSVSTLTIQRTQQEDSAVYLCASSFGSGGAGVFTDTQYFGPGTRLTVL.

The J gene is TRBJ2-5, the V gene TRBV5-1, with D uncertain. The germline CDR1 and CDR2 sequences are SGHRS and YFSETQ. Between the trimmed V and J ends, which lost 5 bases and 4 bases, there was a span of 12 bases. This CDR3 spans 13 amino acids. CDR3 coding DNA: TGCGCCAGCAGGCGAGAAGTCGGAGAGACCCAGTACTTC. This gives the protein CASRREVGETQYF.

Ten or more counts support this clone. The chain combines TRBV5-4 with TRBJ1-2, with D maybe TRBD1 (5 bases). CDR3 size: 16 residues. CDR1 SGHNT and CDR2 YYREEE come from the germline V gene (reference sequence). Deletions cut 0 bases from V and 6 bases from J, with 18 bases between. The CDR3 nucleotides read TGTGCCAGCAGCTTGGAAGTATTCGGCAGGGCCAATGGCTACACCTTC. Encoded protein: CASSLEVFGRANGYTF.

This clone was recorded once. V usage is TRBV5-1 and J usage is TRBJ1-1; 10 bases map to TRBD1. J was trimmed by 3 bases and V by 1 base; bases with no gene match: 18. This CDR3 is built from 20 residues. Germline V gene lookup returns CDR1 SGHRS and CDR2 YFSETQ. CDR3 DNA sequence: TGCGCCAGCAGCTTGATTCAAGAGGGTCATCGGGACAGGGGATACACTGAAGCTTTCTTT. Translation: CASSLIQEGHRDRGYTEAFF.

The chain couples TRBV7-9 to TRBJ1-2; no clear D. CDR1 and CDR2 (germline): SEHNR, FQNEAQ (reference sequence). V was pared by 1 base and J by 0 bases, with 9 bases between. The length of the CDR3 is 15 residues. The CDR3 DNA follows: TGTGCCAGCAGCTTAGGCCTACGAACTAACTATGGCTACACCTTC. It encodes CASSLGLRTNYGYTF.

The chain couples TRBV29-1 to TRBJ2-7, with D hard to call. V was pared by 4 bases and J by 3 bases, with 7 bases between. CDR3 length equals 11 residues. Germline loops: CDR1 SQVTM, CDR2 ANQGSEA. The DNA of the CDR3 is TGCAGCGTTGGATCAGGCTACGAGCAGTACTTC. Translated, it gives CSVGSGYEQYF.

The chain is built from TRBV30 and TRBJ2-3; the D gene is possibly TRBD2 (5 bases). With 4 bases removed from V and 4 bases from J, the gap between germline ends came to 9 bases. The CDR3 contains 12 residues. Germline CDR1 and CDR2: GTSNPN and SVGIG (reference sequence). The CDR3 nucleotides read TGTGCCTGGACTAGCTGGGCAGATACGCAGTATTTT. Its protein product is CAWTSWADTQYF.

The V gene is TRBV6-1, the J gene TRBJ1-4; D possibly corresponds to TRBD1 (6 bases). The germline V gene encodes CDR1 MNHNS and CDR2 SASEGT. V was shortened by 5 bases and J by 7 bases, with 14 bases between the two germline ends. This CDR3 contains 14 residues. The chain's CDR3 is CASSFRTVGEKLFF. CDR3 nucleotides: TGTGCCAGCAGTTTCCGGACAGTGGGTGAAAAACTGTTTTTT.

This sequence joins TRBV9 and TRBJ2-3; TRBD1 aligns across 9 bases. Losses at the gene ends were 0 bases for V and 4 bases for J; bases not matched to a gene: 6. Germline lookup yields CDR1 SGDLS and CDR2 YYNGEE. The CDR3 contains 16 residues. The DNA for the CDR3 is TGTGCCAGCAGCGTAGCAACACAGGGGGCCGCAGATACGCAGTATTTT. Protein: CASSVATQGAADTQYF. The full variable domain, in which reference TRBV9 and TRBJ2-3 provide the parts outside the CDR3, is DSGVTQTPKHLITATGQRVTLRCSPRSGDLSVYWYQQSLDQGLQFLIQYYNGEERAKGNILERFSAQQFPDLHSELNLSSLELGDSALYFCASSVATQGAADTQYFGPGTRLTVL.

The chain combines TRBV9 with TRBJ2-2; D is undetermined. CDR1 is SGDLS and CDR2 is YYNGEE in the germline V gene. The CDR3 has 14 residues. With 6 bases removed from V and 1 base from J, the gap between germline ends came to 10 bases. The CDR3 nucleotides are TGTGCCAGCACTAAAACCGGGAACACCGGGGAGCTGTTTTTT. Encoded protein: CASTKTGNTGELFF.

In DNA form, the CDR3 reads TGTGCCAGCAGCTTAGGAATCCTAGGGGCCAACACCGGGGAGCTGTTTTTT. This codes for CASSLGILGANTGELFF. This rearrangement joins TRBV13 to TRBJ2-2; tentatively, D is TRBD1 (5 bases). Trimming took 0 bases from V and 2 from J, leaving 13 bases between them. Germline V gene lookup returns CDR1 PRHDT and CDR2 FYEKMQ (reference sequence). The CDR3 covers 17 residues.

This chain connects TRBV27 to TRBJ2-1; D unclear. Germline V gives CDR1 MNHEY, CDR2 SMNVEV (reference sequence). CDR3 length: 15 residues. The V end was cut by 5 bases, the J end by 4 bases, with 15 bases between. Here the CDR3 DNA reads TGTGCCAGCAGTCTAATCCACCCGAATTACAATGAGCAGTTCTTC. It encodes CASSLIHPNYNEQFF.